Below, 19 T cell receptor beta chains from the same sample are listed, as sequenced in a study of blood T cell repertoires in COVID-19 (dated by TCRdb to about 2020). The library was generated by the immunoSEQ multiplex PCR assay. Held by TCRdb, this immuneACCESS table contains in-frame sequences only and omits some clones. Under half of the omission traces to an unresolved V gene where checked; the cause of the rest is unknown. This sample has roughly 230,000 clones in its table, and more than 65% of those were observed once. The ten biggest clones cover approximately 8% of the sample. The sequenced sample consisted of peripheral blood. These receptors were taken from a woman of 80 years or more with acute or convalescent COVID-19.

The V and J genes are TRBV7-9 and TRBJ1-1, with D maybe TRBD1 (6 bases). CDR3 length equals 16 residues. Germline V gene sequence: CDR1 SEHNR, CDR2 FQNEAQ (reference sequence). V lost 5 bases to trimming and J lost 2 bases, with 18 bases between them. The CDR3 sequence: CASSPTTGIRNTEAFF. In nucleotides, the CDR3 is TGTGCCAGCAGCCCAACGACAGGAATTCGCAACACTGAAGCTTTCTTT.

The rearrangement joins TRBV9 to TRBJ2-1, with TRBD2 matching over 10 bases. CDR1 SGDLS and CDR2 YYNGEE come from the germline V gene. The CDR3 runs to 15 residues. With 4 bases clipped from V and 5 bases from J, the junction kept 6 bases outside the gene matches. CDR3 loop: CASSPSGRAHNEQFF. CDR3 bases: TGTGCCAGCAGCCCAAGCGGGAGGGCCCACAATGAGCAGTTCTTC.

The V gene is TRBV12-5, the J gene TRBJ1-5, with D possibly being TRBD1 (5 bases). This CDR3 has 15 residues. Deletions cut 6 bases from V and 7 bases from J, with 19 bases between. From germline, CDR1 is LGHNT and CDR2 FRNRAP. Here the CDR3 DNA reads TGTGCTAGTGGCCCAGGGTCAGGGTACAACCAGCCCCAGCATTTT. Translated: CASGPGSGYNQPQHF.

The gene calls are TRBV9 and TRBJ1-5; TRBD1 matches 7 bases. Per germline, CDR1 SGDLS and CDR2 YYNGEE. J gave up 6 bases and V 4 bases, and 7 bases lay outside the gene matches. This CDR3 has 14 amino acids. Here the CDR3 reads CASSIGQEFQPQHF. In nucleotides, the CDR3 is TGTGCCAGCAGCATTGGACAGGAGTTTCAGCCCCAGCATTTT. Variable domain in full (rest from reference TRBV9 and TRBJ1-5): DSGVTQTPKHLITATGQRVTLRCSPRSGDLSVYWYQQSLDQGLQFLIQYYNGEERAKGNILERFSAQQFPDLHSELNLSSLELGDSALYFCASSIGQEFQPQHFGDGTRLSIL.

The CDR3, as DNA: TGTGCCAGCAGTTACTCAGAACAGACTGAAGCTTTCTTT. Protein sequence: CASSYSEQTEAFF. The chain has TRBV6-6 and TRBJ1-1; no reliable D call. Trimming removed 0 bases at V and 5 bases at J, with 7 bases between. This CDR3 comprises 13 residues. The germline gives CDR1 MNHNY, CDR2 SVGAGI (reference sequence).

The V call is TRBV5-1, the J call TRBJ2-1, with 8 bases identical to TRBD2. The germline V gene encodes CDR1 SGHRS and CDR2 YFSETQ. The CDR3 has 14 residues. After removal of 3 bases from V and 4 bases from J, the junction contained 3 bases not matched to a gene. The CDR3 nucleotides read TGCGCCAGCAGCTCGGGACTAGAATACAATGAGCAGTTCTTC. Residues: CASSSGLEYNEQFF.

The chain uses TRBV18 and TRBJ2-5, with 7 bases that match TRBD2. The length of the CDR3 is 16 residues. Germline V CDR1 and CDR2: KGHSH, LQKENI. Trimming removed 2 bases from V and 3 bases from J; junction bases left unmatched: 9. The CDR3 here is CASSPSIRRGEETQYF. The CDR3 DNA follows: TGTGCCAGCTCACCATCCATTCGTCGGGGGGAAGAGACCCAGTACTTC.

V usage is TRBV5-1 and J usage is TRBJ1-1; 7 positions agree with TRBD1. The CDR3 has 15 residues. The germline CDR1 and CDR2 sequences are SGHRS and YFSETQ. Trimming cost V 4 bases and J 1 base; bases outside gene matches: 7. This CDR3 is CASSPQGQPNTEAFF. DNA of the CDR3: TGCGCCAGCAGCCCCCAGGGACAGCCGAACACTGAAGCTTTCTTT.

This clone appeared a single time. The CDR3 nucleotides read TGTGCCAGCAGCAAAGGGGGAGTAGGCTATGGCTACACCTTC. It encodes CASSKGGVGYGYTF. The chain has TRBV21-1 and TRBJ1-2. TRBV21-1 is designated a pseudogene. The CDR3 has 14 amino acids.

The chain employs TRBV7-2 and TRBJ1-1; D unclear. This CDR3 is 12 amino acids long. The ends were cut back, 3 bases at V and 10 bases at J, with 12 bases in the middle. Germline loops: CDR1 SGHTA, CDR2 FQGNSA. The DNA of the CDR3 is TGTGCCAGCAGCTTGGAGGTGGGCGTAGCTTTCTTT. Translation gives CASSLEVGVAFF.

V is TRBV5-1 and J is TRBJ2-7, with 7 bases that match TRBD1. The junction had 7 bases not matched to a gene; V was cut back by 4 bases and J by 3 bases. The V gene's germline CDR1 is SGHRS and CDR2 YFSETQ. This CDR3 is 14 amino acids long. CDR3 sequence: CASSTLDRFYEQYF. CDR3 nucleotide sequence: TGCGCCAGCAGCACTCTGGACAGGTTCTACGAGCAGTACTTC.

The V gene is TRBV5-1, the J gene TRBJ2-1, with D perhaps matching TRBD2 (6 bases). Trimming took 1 base from V and 9 from J, leaving 14 bases between them. CDR3 length: 14 amino acids. Germline CDR1 is SGHRS and CDR2 is YFSETQ. The CDR3, as DNA: TGCGCCAGCAGCTTGTCGGTGAGGGGAGGTGAGCAGTTCTTC. This sequence encodes CASSLSVRGGEQFF. The full variable domain, with the rest looked up from reference TRBV5-1 and TRBJ2-1, is KAGVTQTPRYLIKTRGQQVTLSCSPISGHRSVSWYQQTPGQGLQFLFEYFSETQRNKGNFPGRFSGRQFSNSRSEMNVSTLELGDSALYLCASSLSVRGGEQFFGPGTRLTVL.

Here the CDR3 reads CASSLTSVGGEKLFF. CDR3 coding DNA: TGTGCCAGCTCACTAACCTCGGTCGGAGGTGAAAAACTGTTTTTT. The chain employs TRBV27 and TRBJ1-4, with D unresolved. The CDR3 contains 15 residues. CDR1 and CDR2 (germline): MNHEY, SMNVEV (reference sequence). V dropped 8 bases and J dropped 7 bases, with 20 bases sitting between them.

This chain joins TRBV30 and TRBJ1-5, with TRBD1 matching 10 bases. Losses at the gene ends were 3 bases for V and 5 bases for J; bases not matched to a gene: 7. This CDR3 has 15 residues. CDR1 and CDR2 from the germline V gene are GTSNPN and SVGIG (reference sequence). CDR3 protein: CAWSIGQGEDQPQHF. The CDR3 region has the DNA TGTGCCTGGAGCATAGGACAGGGGGAAGATCAGCCCCAGCATTTT. Supplemented by reference TRBV30 and TRBJ1-5, the full variable domain reads SQTIHQWPATLVQPVGSPLSLECTVEGTSNPNLYWYRQAAGRGLQLLFYSVGIGQISSEVPQNLSASRPQDRQFILSSKKLLLSDSGFYLCAWSIGQGEDQPQHFGDGTRLSIL.

The chain has TRBV3-1 (or the pseudogene TRBV3-2) and TRBJ2-1; the match to TRBD2 covers 11 bases. With 4 bases clipped from V and 5 bases from J, the junction kept 7 bases outside the gene matches. Germline CDR1 is LGHDT and CDR2 is YNNKEL (reference sequence). The CDR3 has 16 amino acids. The CDR3 DNA follows: TGTGCCAGCAGCCGACGGACTAGCGGGCACAACAATGAGCAGTTCTTC. Translating it yields CASSRRTSGHNNEQFF.

This rearrangement joins TRBV7-2 to TRBJ1-1; D not resolved. V was clipped by 3 bases and J by 1 base, with 6 bases between them. The CDR3 runs to 13 residues. Germline values: CDR1 SGHTA, CDR2 FQGNSA. Written as DNA, the CDR3 is TGTGCCAGCAGCTTGGCAGAGAACACTGAAGCTTTCTTT. It translates to CASSLAENTEAFF.

This rearrangement joins TRBV14 to TRBJ1-6, with 8 bases that match TRBD1. Germline assignment: CDR1 SGHDN and CDR2 FVKESK. There are 14 residues in the CDR3. The J segment lost 7 bases and the V segment lost 2 bases, leaving 1 base of the junction unmatched. CDR3 residues: CASSQRDRNSPLHF. Written as DNA, the CDR3 is TGTGCCAGCAGCCAACGGGACAGGAATTCACCCCTCCACTTT.

The rearrangement uses TRBV7-2 and TRBJ1-2; the D gene is possibly TRBD1 (5 bases). This CDR3 is built from 15 residues. Looked up from germline, CDR1 is SGHTA and CDR2 is FQGNSA. Trimming pared 1 base from V and 4 bases from J, leaving 13 bases between. CDR3 DNA sequence: TGTGCCAGCAGCTTAGAGGGGCCCCCGCTCTATGGCTACACCTTC. Its translation is CASSLEGPPLYGYTF.

The gene calls are TRBV27 and TRBJ1-1, with 7 bases identical to TRBD1. Germline V lookup: CDR1 MNHEY, CDR2 SMNVEV (reference sequence). Trimming at V came to 3 bases and at J to 0 bases, leaving 7 bases not matched to a gene. There are 16 residues in the CDR3. The CDR3 protein is CASSLHITGVNTEAFF. The CDR3 DNA follows: TGTGCCAGCAGTTTGCACATTACAGGGGTGAACACTGAAGCTTTCTTT.